These 20 T cell receptor beta chains came from one sample sequenced in a study of T cells in Graves' hyperthyroidism and ophthalmopathy. Amplification of TCR beta CDR3 regions was performed using RNA transcripts as template. First-round RT-PCR of the TCR CDR3 relied on the HTBI primer set. TCRdb fed the multiplex PCR reads into MiXCR, producing one record per CDR3 protein. The table has 550,000 to 850,000 distinct CDR3 sequences, about 17% seen once. Sequencing was done on a sample of blood. These receptors were collected from a woman between 50 and 59 years old with Graves' hyperthyroidism that later progressed to Graves' ophthalmopathy.

This clonotype was picked up one time. The chain carries TRBV5-6 and TRBJ1-5, with 7 positions matching TRBD1. There are 14 residues in the CDR3. Germline CDR1 is SGHDT and CDR2 is YYEEEE. Trimming removed 4 bases from V and 9 bases from J; junction bases left unmatched: 10. The CDR3 loop reads CASSPTGAVWPQHF. DNA of the CDR3: TGTGCCAGCAGCCCAACAGGGGCGGTGTGGCCCCAGCATTTT.

This chain connects TRBV6-5 to TRBJ2-7; D might be TRBD2 (5 bases). The CDR3 runs 14 residues. The germline V and J ends were trimmed by 4 bases and 3 bases, with 13 bases remaining between them. From germline, CDR1 is MNHEY and CDR2 SVGAGI. The chain's CDR3 is CASSSQEALYEQYF. CDR3 sequence (DNA): TGTGCCAGCAGTTCGCAGGAGGCTCTCTACGAGCAGTACTTC.

Ten or more counts support this clonotype. The chain couples TRBV5-1 to TRBJ1-1, with 7 bases aligning to TRBD1. The CDR3 sequence is 14 residues long. Losses at the gene ends were 5 bases for V and 6 bases for J; bases not matched to a gene: 10. Germline V gene sequence: CDR1 SGHRS, CDR2 YFSETQ. CDR3 sequence (DNA): TGCGCCAGCAGAAAGGGGGCAACGGAGGCTGAAGCTTTCTTT. It translates to CASRKGATEAEAFF.

The V gene is TRBV19, the J gene TRBJ1-1; 10 bases match TRBD1. Germline values: CDR1 LNHDA, CDR2 SQIVND (reference sequence). The trim removed 5 bases at V and 8 bases at J, leaving 5 bases unmatched. The CDR3 extends over 13 amino acids. CDR3 coding DNA: TGTGCCAGTAGTCGCCGGGACAGGGGCGAAGCTTTCTTT. It translates to CASSRRDRGEAFF.

This clonotype was found a few times. This chain connects TRBV5-8 to TRBJ1-4; D call uncertain. The CDR3 has 15 amino acids. Between the trimmed V and J ends, which lost 0 bases and 0 bases, there was a span of 6 bases. The V gene's germline CDR1 is SGHTS and CDR2 YDEGEE. The CDR3 region is CASSLETATNEKLFF. The CDR3 bases are TGTGCCAGCAGCTTGGAAACCGCAACTAATGAAAAACTGTTTTTT.

This chain connects TRBV6-1 to TRBJ1-1; D is unresolved. V lost 2 bases and J 4 bases, leaving 8 bases between the germline ends. This CDR3 has 13 residues. Germline V gives CDR1 MNHNS, CDR2 SASEGT. CDR3 in amino acids: CASSEFGFTEAFF. DNA of the CDR3: TGTGCCAGCAGTGAATTTGGGTTCACTGAAGCTTTCTTT.

V and J are TRBV5-1 and TRBJ2-5; D is undetermined. V was clipped by 1 base and J by 2 bases, with 12 bases between them. Germline CDR1 reads SGHRS; CDR2 reads YFSETQ. The CDR3 length is 15 residues. The CDR3 sequence: CASSLSAVAQETQYF. DNA for the CDR3: TGCGCCAGCAGCTTGAGCGCAGTGGCTCAAGAGACCCAGTACTTC. The whole variable domain, remainder taken from reference TRBV5-1 and TRBJ2-5, is KAGVTQTPRYLIKTRGQQVTLSCSPISGHRSVSWYQQTPGQGLQFLFEYFSETQRNKGNFPGRFSGRQFSNSRSEMNVSTLELGDSALYLCASSLSAVAQETQYFGPGTRLLVL.

In its sample, this clonotype was seen many times. The genes are TRBV13 and TRBJ1-1; 9 bases match TRBD1. CDR1 and CDR2 from the germline V gene are PRHDT and FYEKMQ (reference sequence). The CDR3 runs 15 residues. V lost 3 bases, J lost 3 bases, and 5 bases stayed unmatched. The CDR3 region has the DNA TGTGCCAGCAGCTTGGGACAGGGACGCCACACTGAAGCTTTCTTT. This gives the protein CASSLGQGRHTEAFF.

This clonotype was seen many times. The chain combines TRBV20-1 with TRBJ2-3; 10 bases are shared with TRBD2. Germline CDR1 reads DFQATT; CDR2 reads SNEGSKA (reference sequence). V trimming: 3 bases; J trimming: 6 bases; junction bases outside the gene matches: 9. This CDR3 is built from 15 residues. CDR3 region: CSASMTSGPADTQYF. The CDR3 bases are TGCAGTGCTAGTATGACTAGCGGGCCAGCTGATACGCAGTATTTT.

V is TRBV20-1 and J is TRBJ2-3, with TRBD2 identical over 13 bases. Germline-derived CDR1 and CDR2 are DFQATT and SNEGSKA (reference sequence). V shed 6 bases and J 3 bases; nucleotides not matched to a gene: 9. This CDR3 is 16 amino acids long. This CDR3 is CSAILAGGWGTDTQYF. The DNA of the CDR3 is TGCAGTGCCATACTAGCGGGGGGGTGGGGAACAGATACGCAGTATTTT.

This clonotype was seen repeatedly, ten times or more. The chain joins TRBV11-2 to TRBJ1-5, with a weak D call TRBD1 (5 bases). In germline, CDR1 is SGHAT, CDR2 FQNNGV. The V end lost 1 base, the J end lost 2 bases, and 9 bases lay between the germline ends. CDR3 length: 15 amino acids. CDR3 amino acids: CASSLVGEGNQPQHF. The CDR3 DNA reads as TGTGCCAGCAGCTTAGTAGGGGAAGGCAATCAGCCCCAGCATTTT.

The J gene is TRBJ1-2, the V gene TRBV4-1; D might be TRBD1 (6 bases). The CDR3 totals 16 residues. Trimming stripped 2 bases from V and 2 bases from J, with 15 bases between. CDR1 and CDR2 (germline): MGHRA, YSYEKL. The CDR3 here is CASSQPLGTNNYGYTF. The CDR3 DNA sequence: TGCGCCAGCAGCCAACCCTTGGGGACAAACAACTATGGCTACACCTTC.

In regard to this clonotype: This may be a read error, as it is one base from a much larger clone. The CDR3 reads CASSPLTLEDTEAFF. CDR3 in DNA: TGTGCCAGCTCACCACTGACACTTGAGGACACTGAAGCTTTCTTT. This rearrangement joins TRBV18 to TRBJ1-1; D ambiguous. This CDR3 spans 15 amino acids. Germline V gene data show CDR1 as KGHSH and CDR2 as LQKENI. V gave up 1 base and J gave up 3 bases, with 12 bases separating them.

V gene TRBV11-2 combines with J gene TRBJ1-6; 9 nucleotides agree with TRBD1. The CDR3 consists of 15 residues. CDR1 and CDR2 (germline): SGHAT, FQNNGV. The J segment lost 6 bases and the V segment lost 6 bases, leaving 6 bases of the junction unmatched. As DNA, the CDR3 is TGTGCCAGCAGGACGGGGACAGGGCGTAATTCACCCCTCCACTTT. Translated, it gives CASRTGTGRNSPLHF.

This chain connects TRBV4-1 to TRBJ2-3; 9 bases fit TRBD1. CDR3 size: 16 residues. The V gene end was trimmed by 1 base and the J gene end by 2 bases; junction bases not matched to a gene: 4. CDR1 and CDR2 from the germline V gene are MGHRA and YSYEKL. The chain's CDR3 is CASSQVRDRATDTQYF. In nucleotides, the CDR3 is TGCGCCAGCAGCCAAGTCCGGGACAGGGCCACAGATACGCAGTATTTT.

V gene TRBV9 combines with J gene TRBJ2-1, with unresolved D. The CDR3 has 14 amino acids. Trimming took off 5 bases at V and 7 bases at J, with 16 bases between the two ends. CDR1 SGDLS and CDR2 YYNGEE come from the germline V gene. The CDR3 nucleotides are TGTGCCAGCAGTGTTAGGGCAGCACTGAATGAGCAGTTCTTC. Protein product: CASSVRAALNEQFF. The variable domain in full, completed from reference TRBV9 and TRBJ2-1, reads DSGVTQTPKHLITATGQRVTLRCSPRSGDLSVYWYQQSLDQGLQFLIQYYNGEERAKGNILERFSAQQFPDLHSELNLSSLELGDSALYFCASSVRAALNEQFFGPGTRLTVL.

This clonotype was recorded a few times. The chain uses TRBV10-3 and TRBJ1-1; D is perhaps TRBD1 (5 bases). CDR3 length: 13 amino acids. V was cut by 3 bases and J by 7 bases, with 12 bases left in between. CDR1 and CDR2 (germline): ENHRY, SYGVKD. The CDR3 coding sequence is TGTGCCATCAGTGAAGGGGCGAATATTGAAGCTTTCTTT. Translated, it gives CAISEGANIEAFF.

This clonotype was counted ten times or more. The gene calls are TRBV3-1 and TRBJ2-5; D not resolved. V was shortened by 0 bases and J by 5 bases, with 10 bases between the two germline ends. In germline, CDR1 is LGHDT, CDR2 YNNKEL (reference sequence). This CDR3 contains 14 residues. The CDR3 loop reads CASSQDPVVETQYF. In nucleotides, the CDR3 is TGTGCCAGCAGCCAAGACCCGGTAGTGGAGACCCAGTACTTC.

The chain joins TRBV7-2 to TRBJ1-2; maybe TRBD1 (5 bases). The CDR3 sequence is 16 residues long. The germline V gene encodes CDR1 SGHTA and CDR2 FQGNSA. The V end was cut by 3 bases, the J end by 8 bases, with 22 bases between. Here the CDR3 DNA reads TGTGCCAGCAGCTTCAGAGCCCTCCCGGGACTTCTGGGCTACACCTTC. This codes for CASSFRALPGLLGYTF.

This clonotype was counted ten times or more. The V call is TRBV7-9, the J call TRBJ2-7, with 9 positions matching TRBD1. The CDR3 is 14 residues long. V lost 4 bases to trimming and J lost 6 bases; unmatched junction nucleotides: 7. Germline V gene data show CDR1 as SEHNR and CDR2 as FQNEAQ (reference sequence). CDR3 in amino acids: CASSSGTGNSEQYF. The CDR3 DNA reads as TGTGCCAGCAGCTCCGGGACAGGGAATAGCGAGCAGTACTTC.